Below are 2 T cell receptor beta chains sequenced from a single sample in a study of cytomegalovirus exposure and HLA in healthy donors. It was with 60 Vbeta and 13 Jbeta primers that the PCR ran. Data came from immunoSEQ multiplex PCR; TCRdb stores just in-frame clones and leaves some out. Here the sample spans around 120,000 clones, 75% to 85% being singletons. Sequences were obtained from PBMCs. All receptors derive from a girl aged 2 to 10 in good health and CMV-seronegative.

This chain joins TRBV18 and TRBJ2-1; TRBD2 matches at 14 bases. Per germline, CDR1 KGHSH and CDR2 LQKENI. V was pared by 3 bases and J by 8 bases, with 3 bases of the junction left unmatched. This CDR3 region has 15 residues. This CDR3 is CASSPGTSGSDEQFF. CDR3 DNA: TGTGCCAGCTCACCCGGGACTAGCGGGAGCGATGAGCAGTTCTTC.

This clone appeared once. This chain joins TRBV29-1 and TRBJ1-1; TRBD1 matches at 10 bases. This CDR3 has 13 amino acids. From germline, CDR1 is SQVTM and CDR2 ANQGSEA. V lost 7 bases to trimming and J lost 4 bases; unmatched junction nucleotides: 6. CDR3 sequence (DNA): TGCAGCGCAGGGACAGGGGTGAGCACTGAAGCTTTCTTT. It encodes CSAGTGVSTEAFF.